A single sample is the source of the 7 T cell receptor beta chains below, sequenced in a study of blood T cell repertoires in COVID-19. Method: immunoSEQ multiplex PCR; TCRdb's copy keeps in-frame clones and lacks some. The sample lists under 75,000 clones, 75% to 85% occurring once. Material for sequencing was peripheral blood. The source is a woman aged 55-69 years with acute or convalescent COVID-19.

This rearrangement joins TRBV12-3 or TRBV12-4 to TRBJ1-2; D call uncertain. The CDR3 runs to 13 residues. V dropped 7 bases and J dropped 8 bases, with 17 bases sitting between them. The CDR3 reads CASTLRSPGGYTF. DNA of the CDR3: TGTGCCAGCACGTTAAGATCGCCGGGGGGCTACACCTTC.

CDR3 sequence (DNA): TGTGCCAGCTCGCCTTCGCTGCGGGACTTACGAGGCCAAGAGACCCAGTACTTC. Its protein product is CASSPSLRDLRGQETQYF. V gene TRBV18 combines with J gene TRBJ2-5, with D possibly matching TRBD2 (6 bases). Germline V gene data show CDR1 as KGHSH and CDR2 as LQKENI. V lost 6 bases to trimming and J lost 1 base, with 24 bases between them. The CDR3 has 18 residues.

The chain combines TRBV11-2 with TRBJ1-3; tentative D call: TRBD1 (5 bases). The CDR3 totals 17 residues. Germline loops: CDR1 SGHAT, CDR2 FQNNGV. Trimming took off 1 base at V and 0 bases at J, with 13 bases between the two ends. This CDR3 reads CASSLVSGPSSGNTIYF. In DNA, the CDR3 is TGTGCCAGCAGCTTAGTCTCAGGGCCCAGCTCTGGAAACACCATATATTTT.

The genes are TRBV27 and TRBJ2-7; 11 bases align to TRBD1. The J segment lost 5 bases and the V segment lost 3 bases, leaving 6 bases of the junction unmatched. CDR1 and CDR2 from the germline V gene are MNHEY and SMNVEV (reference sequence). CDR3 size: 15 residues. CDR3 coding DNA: TGTGCCAGCAGTTTCGGGACAGGGGGTCTGAACGAGCAGTACTTC. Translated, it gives CASSFGTGGLNEQYF.

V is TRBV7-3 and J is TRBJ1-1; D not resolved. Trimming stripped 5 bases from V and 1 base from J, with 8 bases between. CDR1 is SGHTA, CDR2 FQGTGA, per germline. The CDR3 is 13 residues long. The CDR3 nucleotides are TGTGCCAGCAGCCCACAGCCGAACACTGAAGCTTTCTTT. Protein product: CASSPQPNTEAFF.

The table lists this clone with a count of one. The CDR3 spells CASSAGGGRTDTQYF. The CDR3 DNA reads TGTGCCAGCAGCGCCGGCGGGGGTCGCACAGATACGCAGTATTTT. The chain joins TRBV9 to TRBJ2-3; 7 bases are shared with TRBD2. Unmatched junction bases numbered 5, after V lost 3 bases and J lost 1 base. Per the germline V gene, CDR1 is SGDLS and CDR2 is YYNGEE. The CDR3 is 15 residues long.

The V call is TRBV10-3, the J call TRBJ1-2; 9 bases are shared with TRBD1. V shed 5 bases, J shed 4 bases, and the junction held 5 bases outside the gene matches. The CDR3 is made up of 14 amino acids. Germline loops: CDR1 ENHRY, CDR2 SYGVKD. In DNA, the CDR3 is TGTGCCATCAGTACCGGGACAGGGCCCTATGGCTACACCTTC. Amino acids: CAISTGTGPYGYTF.